One sample yielded the 25 T cell receptor beta chains listed below, sequenced in a study of Ad26.COV2.S vaccination and SARS-CoV-2 variants. The treatment denotes: roughly 19 received Ad26.COV2.S at low or high dose, single or two shots; about 5 received placebo; per-sample allocation not given. Sampling was done on day 63 after the first vaccine or placebo injection. Some clones are missing from TCRdb's copy, which holds only in-frame ones; the method was immunoSEQ multiplex PCR. The data hold hundreds of thousands of clones, with more than 85% observed a single time. The sequenced sample was peripheral blood, obtained in a trial of Ad26.COV2.S vaccine versus placebo. All receptors come from a person between 18 and 59 years old who received the Ad26.COV2.S COVID-19 vaccine or a placebo.

The rearrangement links TRBV3-1 (or the pseudogene TRBV3-2) to TRBJ1-5; D unresolved. The V gene's germline CDR1 is LGHDT and CDR2 YNNKEL (reference sequence). Trimming cost V 0 bases and J 5 bases, with 2 bases left between them. This CDR3 has 12 residues. The CDR3 DNA reads TGTGCCAGCAGCCAAGACGATCAGCCCCAGCATTTT. Translated: CASSQDDQPQHF.

J is TRBJ2-5 and V is TRBV9, with 9 bases aligning to TRBD2. This CDR3 contains 17 residues. Germline V CDR1 and CDR2: SGDLS, YYNGEE. J lost 4 bases, V lost 4 bases, and 14 bases had no gene match. In DNA form, the CDR3 reads TGTGCCAGCAGCCTTCGCAGGGTTGGACTAGCGCTAGAGACCCAGTACTTC. It yields the protein CASSLRRVGLALETQYF.

This chain uses TRBV9 with TRBJ1-4; no firm D call. The CDR3 is 15 residues long. CDR1 and CDR2 (germline): SGDLS, YYNGEE. Trimming stripped 0 bases from V and 4 bases from J, with 10 bases between. Here the CDR3 DNA reads TGTGCCAGCAGCGTAGAGAACGGTAATAATGAAAAACTGTTTTTT. It encodes CASSVENGNNEKLFF.

The chain is built from TRBV4-1 and TRBJ2-5; D uncertain. The CDR3 is 15 amino acids. The germline gives CDR1 MGHRA, CDR2 YSYEKL. Deletions cut 1 base from V and 1 base from J, with 10 bases between. The CDR3 region has the DNA TGCGCCAGCAGCCAAGCTTGGGGAAGCCAAGAGACCCAGTACTTC. Its translation is CASSQAWGSQETQYF.

This clone was found once. The chain joins TRBV28 to TRBJ2-2; possible D gene TRBD1, 5 bases. V was trimmed by 6 bases and J by 0 bases, leaving 11 bases between them. The CDR3 has 15 amino acids. Germline V gene data show CDR1 as MDHEN and CDR2 as SYDVKM. CDR3 protein: CASSETESNTGELFF. The CDR3 DNA is TGTGCCAGCAGCGAGACAGAATCGAACACCGGGGAGCTGTTTTTT.

The chain combines TRBV19 with TRBJ2-1; no firm D call. Germline V gene data show CDR1 as LNHDA and CDR2 as SQIVND (reference sequence). The V end was cut by 1 base, the J end by 7 bases, with 5 bases between. The CDR3 extends over 12 amino acids. DNA for the CDR3: TGTGCCAGTAGTATAGTGTTTAATGAGCAGTTCTTC. Translating gives CASSIVFNEQFF.

The chain combines TRBV5-1 with TRBJ2-7; D unresolved. CDR3 length: 15 residues. Trimming took 4 bases from V and 2 from J, leaving 16 bases between them. CDR1 is SGHRS, CDR2 YFSETQ, per germline. Written as DNA, the CDR3 is TGCGCCAGCAGCCGGATCGCCGACCGTACCTACGAGCAGTACTTC. This codes for CASSRIADRTYEQYF.

As for this clone: The sample holds other DNA sequences that translate to the same CDR3. The chain couples TRBV28 to TRBJ1-2, with D unresolved. The length of the CDR3 is 14 residues. Germline V gene sequence: CDR1 MDHEN, CDR2 SYDVKM. The V and J ends lost 4 bases and 5 bases respectively, with 14 bases between them. Here the CDR3 reads CASSSGRGNYGYTF. CDR3 nucleotide sequence: TGTGCCAGCAGTTCCGGGCGAGGGAATTATGGCTACACCTTC.

The gene calls are TRBV29-1 and TRBJ2-7, with D perhaps matching TRBD2 (6 bases). Per the germline V gene, CDR1 is SQVTM and CDR2 is ANQGSEA. V shed 6 bases and J shed 0 bases, with 12 bases lying between them. The CDR3 contains 13 residues. CDR3 bases: TGCAGCGTAATAGAGACTAGCTCCTACGAGCAGTACTTC. Translated, it gives CSVIETSSYEQYF.

The genes are TRBV7-9 and TRBJ1-6, with D perhaps TRBD1 (5 bases). The V and J ends lost 5 bases and 5 bases respectively, with 13 bases between them. The CDR3 has 15 residues. Germline V gene sequence: CDR1 SEHNR, CDR2 FQNEAQ (reference sequence). CDR3 DNA sequence: TGTGCCAGCAGCGCTTCCCGGGGGGATAATTCACCCCTCCACTTT. Encoded protein: CASSASRGDNSPLHF.

In DNA form, the CDR3 reads TGTGCCTGGAACAGGGGGCGCACATATGAAAAACTGTTTTTT. Amino acids: CAWNRGRTYEKLFF. The V and J genes are TRBV30 and TRBJ1-4; TRBD1 aligns across 9 bases. The germline V gene has CDR1 GTSNPN and CDR2 SVGIG (reference sequence). Unmatched junction bases numbered 6, after V lost 4 bases and J lost 6 bases. The CDR3 is 14 amino acids.

V is TRBV6-5 and J is TRBJ2-2, with 8 bases fitting TRBD2. This CDR3 region has 15 residues. Per the germline V gene, CDR1 is MNHEY and CDR2 is SVGAGI. The V segment lost 2 bases and the J segment 5 bases; nucleotides outside the gene matches: 4. CDR3: CASSYEAGDTGELFF. CDR3 in DNA: TGTGCCAGCAGTTACGAAGCGGGAGATACCGGGGAGCTGTTTTTT.

This clone was found once. The chain carries TRBV5-1 and TRBJ2-1; D is undetermined. The ends were cut back, 2 bases at V and 6 bases at J, with 12 bases in the middle. Germline V CDR1 and CDR2: SGHRS, YFSETQ. CDR3 size: 14 residues. The CDR3: CASSFKSTGNEQFF. In nucleotides, the CDR3 is TGCGCCAGCAGCTTCAAGTCGACGGGCAATGAGCAGTTCTTC.

On this clone itself: The identical CDR3 is also encoded by other nucleotide sequences in the sample. The chain joins TRBV15 to TRBJ2-7; TRBD2 might be the D (5 bases). The V gene's germline CDR1 is LNHNV and CDR2 YYDKDF (reference sequence). This CDR3 has 13 amino acids. The V gene lost 0 bases and the J gene lost 3 bases, with 6 bases spanning the gap. CDR3 bases: TGTGCCACCAGCAGAGACCGGGGCTACGAGCAGTACTTC. Residues: CATSRDRGYEQYF.

CDR3 amino acids: CASSSRTLTLAGEQFF. CDR3 DNA sequence: TGTGCCAGCAGCTCGCGGACCCTGACATTAGCAGGAGAGCAGTTCTTC. The chain combines TRBV13 with TRBJ2-1; D is unresolved. The length of the CDR3 is 16 residues. With 4 bases removed from V and 10 bases from J, the gap between germline ends came to 23 bases. The germline gives CDR1 PRHDT, CDR2 FYEKMQ (reference sequence).

The chain links TRBV28 to TRBJ1-2; TRBD1 agrees at 11 bases. The CDR3 length is 15 residues. J gave up 7 bases and V 2 bases, and 6 bases lay outside the gene matches. Germline-derived CDR1 and CDR2 are MDHEN and SYDVKM. Here the CDR3 reads CASSLPGTGGGGYTF. In nucleotides, the CDR3 is TGTGCCAGCAGTTTACCAGGGACAGGGGGGGGTGGCTACACCTTC.

This clone was observed a single time. V gene TRBV5-6 combines with J gene TRBJ2-3; D gene uncertain. Germline CDR1 is SGHDT and CDR2 is YYEEEE. The V gene lost 1 base and the J gene lost 0 bases, with 9 bases spanning the gap. The CDR3 length is 15 residues. Written as DNA, the CDR3 is TGTGCCAGCAGCTTGAGGCAGACTAGCACAGATACGCAGTATTTT. Translated: CASSLRQTSTDTQYF.

J is TRBJ2-1 and V is TRBV9; D is ambiguous. The CDR3 is 14 amino acids. Between the trimmed V and J ends, which lost 0 bases and 6 bases, there was a span of 10 bases. From germline, CDR1 is SGDLS and CDR2 YYNGEE. CDR3 coding DNA: TGTGCCAGCAGCGTAGGAGAATGGGGCAATGAGCAGTTCTTC. This sequence encodes CASSVGEWGNEQFF.

This chain connects TRBV6-1 to TRBJ2-3; 14 bases line up with TRBD2. The trim removed 3 bases at V and 5 bases at J, leaving 10 bases unmatched. The CDR3 length is 18 residues. Germline V lookup: CDR1 MNHNS, CDR2 SASEGT. The CDR3, as DNA: TGTGCCAGCAGTGAGAGGACTAGCGGGAGGAATCGCGGAGATACGCAGTATTTT. Amino acids: CASSERTSGRNRGDTQYF.

This clone was counted a single time. The J gene is TRBJ2-7, the V gene TRBV3-1 (or the pseudogene TRBV3-2); D remains ambiguous. Trimming shortened V by 0 bases and J by 6 bases, and 12 bases separated the two germline ends. The CDR3 has 14 residues. Germline V gene sequence: CDR1 LGHDT, CDR2 YNNKEL (reference sequence). The CDR3 region is CASSQELGIGEQYF. CDR3 DNA: TGTGCCAGCAGCCAAGAACTCGGAATTGGCGAGCAGTACTTC.

This clone has only a few counts. This sample includes further DNA sequences coding for the same CDR3. The genes are TRBV10-3 and TRBJ2-7, with D possibly called TRBD1 or TRBD2 (5 bases each). The CDR3 extends over 14 amino acids. V shed 2 bases and J shed 2 bases, with 10 bases lying between them. Germline V gene sequence: CDR1 ENHRY, CDR2 SYGVKD. CDR3: CAISEGGSTYEQYF. CDR3 DNA: TGTGCCATCAGTGAGGGGGGATCCACCTACGAGCAGTACTTC.

The DNA for the CDR3 is TGCGCCAGCAGCCTCCCCCCTGGTGAGCAGTTCTTC. Protein sequence: CASSLPPGEQFF. The chain employs TRBV10-2 and TRBJ2-1, with D uncertain. Germline V CDR1 and CDR2: WSHSY, SAAADI. V lost 6 bases and J lost 9, with 12 bases in between. This CDR3 is built from 12 residues.

This chain connects TRBV4-2 to TRBJ2-3; TRBD1 matches 9 bases. The germline V gene has CDR1 LGHNA and CDR2 YNFKEQ. The junction had 4 bases not matched to a gene; V was cut back by 4 bases and J by 2 bases. The CDR3 consists of 15 residues. The CDR3 sequence: CASSLDRGITDTQYF. The CDR3 DNA follows: TGTGCCAGCAGCCTTGACAGGGGGATCACAGATACGCAGTATTTT.

The chain uses TRBV19 and TRBJ2-1, with D tentatively TRBD1 (6 bases). Trimming took off 5 bases at V and 0 bases at J, with 17 bases between the two ends. The CDR3 has 17 amino acids. Germline V CDR1 and CDR2: LNHDA, SQIVND (reference sequence). The CDR3: CASSPGANKGSYNEQFF. The CDR3 DNA reads as TGTGCCAGTAGTCCAGGGGCAAATAAGGGCTCCTACAATGAGCAGTTCTTC.

The chain recombines TRBV6-5 with TRBJ1-6; no clear D. The CDR3 contains 16 residues. The V end was cut by 4 bases, the J end by 0 bases, with 10 bases between. Germline V gene data show CDR1 as MNHEY and CDR2 as SVGAGI. Written as DNA, the CDR3 is TGTGCCAGCAGTTTCGCCCGCAGCTCCTATAATTCACCCCTCCACTTT. Amino acid sequence: CASSFARSSYNSPLHF.